These T cell receptor beta chains were read from a single sample in a study of blood T cell repertoires in COVID-19. Some clones are missing from TCRdb's copy, which holds only in-frame ones; the method was immunoSEQ multiplex PCR. The top ten hold 17% of the sample, which has 95,000 to 150,000 clones, 81% seen once. Sequenced material: peripheral blood. The receptor source for this set is a young man with COVID-19, enrolled during active disease. Each CDR3 is given with its conserved first and last residue. D genes are given only for firm matches. Not every row has a clone size; where given, it reads once, few, many or a size class.

D	size	J	V	DNA	CDR3
TRBD1	few	TRBJ2-6	TRBV27	TGTGCCAGCAGTTTTAGGGGGACAGCCAGCTCTGGGGCCAACGTCCTGACTTTC	CASSFRGTASSGANVLTF
NA	once	TRBJ1-5	TRBV12-3/TRBV12-4	TGTGCCAGCAGTCCGTCTATGAATCAGCCCCAGCATTTT	CASSPSMNQPQHF
TRBD1	NA	TRBJ2-5	TRBV5-6	TGTGCCAGCAGCCCCGGACAGGGTAGGGAAGAGACCCAGTACTTC	CASSPGQGREETQYF
TRBD1	NA	TRBJ1-5	TRBV7-2	TGTGCCAGCAGCTTCCGACAGGGAGATCAGCCCCAGCATTTT	CASSFRQGDQPQHF
NA	NA	TRBJ1-1	TRBV4-1	TGCGCCAGCCTCCCAGTAGACATGGAAAACACTGAAGCTTTCTTT	CASLPVDMENTEAFF
NA	NA	TRBJ2-1	TRBV24-1	TGTGCCACCAGTGGTCGGGACTCCTCCTACAATGAGCAGTTCTTC	CATSGRDSSYNEQFF
TRBD1	NA	TRBJ1-3	TRBV6-2/TRBV6-3	TGTGCCAGCCGCCCAGGACAGGGGAACTCTGGAAACACCATATATTTT	CASRPGQGNSGNTIYF
NA	NA	TRBJ1-6	TRBV6-5	TGTGCCAGCCGCTGGACAGATTATAATTCACCCCTCCACTTT	CASRWTDYNSPLHF
TRBD1	once	TRBJ1-5	TRBV6-2/TRBV6-3	TGTGCCAGCAGTTACGAAACAGGGGTTCAGCCCCAGCATTTT	CASSYETGVQPQHF
NA	once	TRBJ2-2	TRBV25-1	TGTGCCAGCACTCCTTCTGAGGGCGGGATTAGCGGAACCGGGGAGCTGTTTTTT	CASTPSEGGISGTGELFF
TRBD2	NA	TRBJ2-2	TRBV25-1	TGTGCCAGCAGCCCCGGGGGGGGCACCGGGGAGCTGTTTTTT	CASSPGGGTGELFF
NA	few	TRBJ2-3	TRBV11-2	TGTGCCAGCAGCCTTCACGGCCAGGGTTTCACAGATACGCAGTATTTT	CASSLHGQGFTDTQYF
TRBD1	NA	TRBJ1-1	TRBV20-1	TGCAGTGCTGGTGGGACAGAGGACACTGAAGCTTTCTTT	CSAGGTEDTEAFF
NA	NA	TRBJ1-3	TRBV11-3	TGTGCCAGCAGCTTACTCGGAAACACCATATATTTT	CASSLLGNTIYF
TRBD2	NA	TRBJ2-1	TRBV10-3	TGTGCCATCAGTGAGGAACTAGCGGGGCTAAGCTCCTACAATGAGCAGTTCTTC	CAISEELAGLSSYNEQFF
NA	NA	TRBJ1-5	TRBV6-2/TRBV6-3	TGTGCCACCAGCAGAGGCGTCAATCAGCCCCAGCATTTT	CATSRGVNQPQHF
NA	NA	TRBJ2-7	TRBV19	TGTGCCAGTAGTCGGTCGCTGACAGGTGGTTACGAGCAGTACTTC	CASSRSLTGGYEQYF
NA	NA	TRBJ2-5	TRBV28	TGTGCCAGCAGTCCCTCCCGCGAAGAGACCCAGTACTTC	CASSPSREETQYF
NA	few	TRBJ2-7	TRBV20-1	TGCAGTGCTAGTATTCGTGTCGAGCAGTACTTC	CSASIRVEQYF
TRBD1	NA	TRBJ2-2	TRBV7-6	TGTGCCAGCAGCTTAGCGCGCGGGACAGGGTACGCCGGGGAGCTGTTTTTT	CASSLARGTGYAGELFF
NA	once	TRBJ2-3	TRBV20-1	TGCAGTGCTAGGAGAGCAGATACGCAGTATTTT	CSARRADTQYF
NA	NA	TRBJ2-7	TRBV20-1	TGCAGTGCTAGTAACCTCCTAGTCGGATCGGGGGGCTTATCCGACGAGCAGTACTTC	CSASNLLVGSGGLSDEQYF
TRBD2	NA	TRBJ2-3	TRBV29-1	TGCAGCGTTGCAGCGGGGACTACAGATACGCAGTATTTT	CSVAAGTTDTQYF
TRBD2	NA	TRBJ2-5	TRBV2	TGTGCCAGCAGTGCTGGACTAGCAGGGGCACAGACCCAGTACTTC	CASSAGLAGAQTQYF
NA	NA	TRBJ2-6	TRBV4-3	TGCGCCAGCAGCCAAGATTTGGACAACTCTGGGGCCAACGTCCTGACTTTC	CASSQDLDNSGANVLTF
TRBD1	NA	TRBJ1-1	TRBV30	TGTGCCTGGAGGAGTACAGGGGGCGGCACTGAAGCTTTCTTT	CAWRSTGGGTEAFF
NA	NA	TRBJ1-6	TRBV5-1	TGCGCCAGCAGCCGGGGGACTACGGATTCACCCCTCCACTTT	CASSRGTTDSPLHF
NA	once	TRBJ2-3	TRBV6-4	TGTGCCAGCAGTGACGGGGCCATAGATACGCAGTATTTT	CASSDGAIDTQYF
TRBD1	NA	TRBJ2-1	TRBV15	TGTGCCACCAGCAGGAAAAGGGACAGCCTTGGGTTCTTC	CATSRKRDSLGFF
NA	NA	TRBJ1-5	TRBV28	TGTGCCAGCAGTTTTCGCGTGACAACTCATCAGCCCCAGCATTTT	CASSFRVTTHQPQHF